This entry describes one T cell receptor (beta chain). What it binds is not known. PCR used 60 Vbeta primers and 13 Jbeta primers. The protocol was immunoSEQ multiplex PCR, while the TCRdb copy is restricted to in-frame clones and leaves out a portion. The repertoire has 100,000 to 150,000 clones, more than 60% of them found once; the top ten carry approximately 1.6%. The entry originates in a study of cytomegalovirus exposure and HLA in healthy donors. Overall study context: The study placed roughly four fifths of its approximately 380 genotyped donors in the Caucasian-associated ancestry cluster. Findings and limits, study-wide: Reported findings show TCR beta sequences accurately forecast HLA-A and HLA-B alleles in most subjects.

V dropped 0 bases and J dropped 2 bases, with 7 bases sitting between them. CDR3 length: 14 residues. CDR1 SEHNR and CDR2 FQNEAQ come from the germline V gene (reference sequence). The V gene is TRBV7-9, the J gene TRBJ1-2, with a weak D call TRBD1 (5 bases). This clonotype originated in a woman between 18 and 29 years old in good health and CMV-seronegative. The sample was PBMCs. CDR3 DNA: TGTGCCAGCAGCTTAGCCGGGGGGAACTATGGCTACACCTTC. Amino acid sequence: CASSLAGGNYGYTF.